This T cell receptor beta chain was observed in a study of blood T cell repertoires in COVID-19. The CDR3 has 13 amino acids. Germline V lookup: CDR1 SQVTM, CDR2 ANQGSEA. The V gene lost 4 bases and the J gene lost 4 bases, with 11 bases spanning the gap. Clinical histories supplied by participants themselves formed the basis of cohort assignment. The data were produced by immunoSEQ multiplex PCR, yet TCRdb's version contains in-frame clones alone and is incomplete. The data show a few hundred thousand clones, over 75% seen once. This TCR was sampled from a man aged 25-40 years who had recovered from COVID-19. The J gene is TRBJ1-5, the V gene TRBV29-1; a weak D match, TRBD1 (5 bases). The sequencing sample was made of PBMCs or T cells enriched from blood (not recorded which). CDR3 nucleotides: TGCAGCGTTGCAGCCGGGGGAAATCAGCCCCAGCATTTT. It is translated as CSVAAGGNQPQHF.